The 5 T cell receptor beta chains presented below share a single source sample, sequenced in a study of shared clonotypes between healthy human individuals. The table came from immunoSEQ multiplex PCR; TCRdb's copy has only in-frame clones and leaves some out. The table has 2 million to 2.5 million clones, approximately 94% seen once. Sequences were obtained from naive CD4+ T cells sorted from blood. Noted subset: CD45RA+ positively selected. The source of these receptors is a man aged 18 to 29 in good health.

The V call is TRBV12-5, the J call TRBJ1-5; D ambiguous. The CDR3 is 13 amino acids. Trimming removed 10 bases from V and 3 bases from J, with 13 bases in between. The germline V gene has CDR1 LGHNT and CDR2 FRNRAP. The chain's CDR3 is CATSHTFNQPQHF. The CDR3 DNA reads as TGTGCTACCTCTCATACCTTCAATCAGCCCCAGCATTTT.

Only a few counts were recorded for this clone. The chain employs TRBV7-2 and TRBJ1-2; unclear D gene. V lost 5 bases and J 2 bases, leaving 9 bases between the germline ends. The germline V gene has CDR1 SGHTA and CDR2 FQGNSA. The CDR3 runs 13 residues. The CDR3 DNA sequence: TGTGCCAGCAGCCCGGAGTCAAACTATGGCTACACCTTC. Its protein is CASSPESNYGYTF. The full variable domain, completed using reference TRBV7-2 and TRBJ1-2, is GAGVSQSPSNKVTEKGKDVELRCDPISGHTALYWYRQSLGQGLEFLIYFQGNSAPDKSGLPSDRFSAERTGGSVSTLTIQRTQQEDSAVYLCASSPESNYGYTFGSGTRLTVV.

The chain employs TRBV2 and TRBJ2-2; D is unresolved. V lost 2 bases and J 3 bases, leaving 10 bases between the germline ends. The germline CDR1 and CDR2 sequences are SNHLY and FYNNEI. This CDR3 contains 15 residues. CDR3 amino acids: CASSESPPYTGELFF. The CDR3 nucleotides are TGTGCCAGCAGTGAATCCCCACCTTACACCGGGGAGCTGTTTTTT.

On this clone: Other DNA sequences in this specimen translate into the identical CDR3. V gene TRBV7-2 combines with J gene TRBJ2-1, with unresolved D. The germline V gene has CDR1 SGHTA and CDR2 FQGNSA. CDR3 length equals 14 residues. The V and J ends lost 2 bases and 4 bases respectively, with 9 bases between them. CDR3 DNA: TGTGCCAGCAGCTTAACCGGCGCATACAATGAGCAGTTCTTC. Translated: CASSLTGAYNEQFF.

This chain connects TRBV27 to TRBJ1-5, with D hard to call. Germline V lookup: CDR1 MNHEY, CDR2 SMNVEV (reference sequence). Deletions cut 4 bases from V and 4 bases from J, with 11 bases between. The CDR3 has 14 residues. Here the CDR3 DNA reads TGTGCCAGCAGTTCCCGGGCGGGGAATCAGCCCCAGCATTTT. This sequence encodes CASSSRAGNQPQHF.